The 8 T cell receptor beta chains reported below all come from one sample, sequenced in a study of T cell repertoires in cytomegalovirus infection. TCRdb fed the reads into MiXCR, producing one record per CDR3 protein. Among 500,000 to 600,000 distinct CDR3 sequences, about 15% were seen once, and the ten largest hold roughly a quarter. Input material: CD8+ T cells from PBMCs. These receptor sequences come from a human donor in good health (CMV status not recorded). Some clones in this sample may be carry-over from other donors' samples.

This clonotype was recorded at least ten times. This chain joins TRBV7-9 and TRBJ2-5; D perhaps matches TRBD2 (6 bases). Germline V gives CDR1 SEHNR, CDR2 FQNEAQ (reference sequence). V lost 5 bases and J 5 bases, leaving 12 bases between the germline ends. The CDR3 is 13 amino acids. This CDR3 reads CASSPPGEETQYF. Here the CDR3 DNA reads TGTGCCAGCAGCCCCCCGGGAGAGGAGACCCAGTACTTC.

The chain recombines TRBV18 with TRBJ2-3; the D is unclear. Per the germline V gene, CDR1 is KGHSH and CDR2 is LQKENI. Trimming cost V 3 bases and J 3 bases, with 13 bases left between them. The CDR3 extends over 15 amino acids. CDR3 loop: CASSPEALRTDTQYF. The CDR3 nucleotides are TGTGCCAGCTCACCGGAAGCACTCCGGACAGATACGCAGTATTTT.

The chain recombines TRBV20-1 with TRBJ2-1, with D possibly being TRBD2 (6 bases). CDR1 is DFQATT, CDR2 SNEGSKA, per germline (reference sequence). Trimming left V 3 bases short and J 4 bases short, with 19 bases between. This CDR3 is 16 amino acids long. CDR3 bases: TGCAGTGCTAGGACATTGCAGCGGGCAGGTTACAATGAGCAGTTCTTC. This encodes CSARTLQRAGYNEQFF.

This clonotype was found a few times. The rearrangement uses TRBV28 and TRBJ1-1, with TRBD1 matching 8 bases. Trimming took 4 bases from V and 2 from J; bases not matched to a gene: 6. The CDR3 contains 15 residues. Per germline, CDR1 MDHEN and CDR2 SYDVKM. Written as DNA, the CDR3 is TGTGCCAGCAGTTCCTTGACAGGGGTCAACACTGAAGCTTTCTTT. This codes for CASSSLTGVNTEAFF.

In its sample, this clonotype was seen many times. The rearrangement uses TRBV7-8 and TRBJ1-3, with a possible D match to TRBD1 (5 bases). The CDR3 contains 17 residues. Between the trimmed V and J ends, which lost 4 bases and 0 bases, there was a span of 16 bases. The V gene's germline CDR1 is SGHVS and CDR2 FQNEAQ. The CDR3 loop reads CASSSFNRISSGNTIYF. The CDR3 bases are TGTGCCAGCAGCTCCTTCAACAGGATTTCCTCTGGAAACACCATATATTTT.

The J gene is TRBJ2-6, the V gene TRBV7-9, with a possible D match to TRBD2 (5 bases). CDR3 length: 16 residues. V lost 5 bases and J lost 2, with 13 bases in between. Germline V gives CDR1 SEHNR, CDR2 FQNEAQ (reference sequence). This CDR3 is CASSPEGSAGANVLTF. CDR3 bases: TGTGCCAGCAGCCCCGAGGGCTCGGCTGGGGCCAACGTCCTGACTTTC.

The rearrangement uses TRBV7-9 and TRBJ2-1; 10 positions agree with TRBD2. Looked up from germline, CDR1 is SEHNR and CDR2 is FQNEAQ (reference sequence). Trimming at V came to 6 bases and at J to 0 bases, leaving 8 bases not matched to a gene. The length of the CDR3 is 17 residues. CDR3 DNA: TGTGCCAGCAGTTCGCTAGCGGGGGTGAGCTCCTACAATGAGCAGTTCTTC. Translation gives CASSSLAGVSSYNEQFF.

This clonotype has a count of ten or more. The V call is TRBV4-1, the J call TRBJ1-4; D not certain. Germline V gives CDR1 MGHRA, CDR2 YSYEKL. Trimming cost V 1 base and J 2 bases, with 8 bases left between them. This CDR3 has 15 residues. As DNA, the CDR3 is TGCGCCAGCAGCCAAGGGGCAGTTACTAATGAAAAACTGTTTTTT. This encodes CASSQGAVTNEKLFF.